This record concerns one T cell receptor (beta chain) sequence. Its matching antigen is unknown. The CDR3 runs 16 residues. The V and J ends lost 5 bases and 3 bases, in that order; junction bases with no gene match: 11. Germline CDR1 reads SGHTA; CDR2 reads FQGTGA. The cohort's ophthalmopathy patients, a group with duration under 3 months, had a Clinical Activity Score of at least 3 and a NOSPECS grade of at least 4. The data were obtained in a study of T cells in Graves' hyperthyroidism and ophthalmopathy. Turning to the study itself: The authors collected peripheral blood at initial diagnosis, before any treatment. Study-level findings and limits: In blood, most of the thyroid clonotypes expanded above 0.001 were also present.

Amplification yielded TCR beta CDR3 regions, with RNA transcripts as the source. HTBI primers were used for first-round RT-PCR of the TCR CDR3. TCRdb used MiXCR to reprocess the multiplex PCR reads, holding one entry per CDR3 protein. The data contain around 600,000 distinct CDR3 sequences, 14% of them singletons. This TCR was recovered from a woman aged 18-29 years with Graves' ophthalmopathy. Sequencing used blood. The genes are TRBV7-3 and TRBJ2-3, with 7 bases lining up with TRBD2. In DNA form, the CDR3 reads TGTGCCAGCAGCCTACTAGCGTTGGGAGAAACAGATACGCAGTATTTT. Protein sequence: CASSLLALGETDTQYF.